One and the same sample provided the 22 T cell receptor beta chains below, sequenced in a study of T-cell reconstitution after alpha-beta-depleted transplantation in children. The authors prepared the TCRbeta library with unique molecular identifiers. Using its own MiXCR run on the PCR reads, TCRdb lists one record per CDR3 protein. The sample lists 500,000 to 650,000 distinct CDR3 sequences, approximately 13% occurring once. Source: PBMCs, mostly from graft donor cells, taken 360 days after TCRalphabeta/CD19-depleted stem cell transplant. The receptors come from a male patient under 18 who had a stem cell transplant for acute myeloid leukemia, so the T cells may come from the graft donor.

This clonotype was seen repeatedly, ten times or more. The V and J genes are TRBV24-1 and TRBJ1-1, with TRBD1 identical over 7 bases. The germline V gene has CDR1 KGHDR and CDR2 SFDVKD. With V trimmed by 5 bases and J by 7 bases, 15 bases remained unmatched. The CDR3 contains 16 residues. The CDR3 bases are TGTGCCACCAGTGGCACCAAAACAGGGGCCCGAGTTGAAGCTTTCTTT. This encodes CATSGTKTGARVEAFF.

This clonotype was counted between two and nine times. The rearrangement joins TRBV29-1 to TRBJ2-1; 7 positions agree with TRBD1. The trim removed 0 bases at V and 0 bases at J, leaving 8 bases unmatched. Germline CDR1 and CDR2: SQVTM and ANQGSEA. The CDR3 runs 17 residues. CDR3 nucleotides: TGCAGCGTTGAAGATCGCTTTAAGGGGGCCTCCTACAATGAGCAGTTCTTC. This sequence encodes CSVEDRFKGASYNEQFF.

The genes are TRBV29-1 and TRBJ2-7, with D perhaps matching TRBD2 (5 bases). Germline CDR1 and CDR2: SQVTM and ANQGSEA. Trimming removed 4 bases at V and 2 bases at J, with 15 bases between. CDR3 size: 14 residues. CDR3 in amino acids: CSVAWWEQTYEQYF. The CDR3 DNA is TGCAGCGTTGCCTGGTGGGAGCAAACCTACGAGCAGTACTTC.

The chain carries TRBV7-2 and TRBJ2-7; 8 bases match TRBD2. CDR1 and CDR2 from the germline V gene are SGHTA and FQGNSA. V lost 6 bases, J lost 2 bases, and 18 bases stayed unmatched. The length of the CDR3 is 18 residues. CDR3 in DNA: TGTGCCAGCAGGGCCGGGACTAGGAGTTCTTACGGGCCCTACGAGCAGTACTTC. It specifies CASRAGTRSSYGPYEQYF.

This clonotype has just a few counts. The J gene is TRBJ2-2, the V gene TRBV29-1; TRBD1 is a possible D gene (5 bases). The CDR3 totals 13 residues. Germline V gene data show CDR1 as SQVTM and CDR2 as ANQGSEA. Trimming pared 3 bases from V and 7 bases from J, leaving 12 bases between. In nucleotides, the CDR3 is TGCAGCGTTGACTGGAGCCAGGGCGGGGAGCTGTTTTTT. This encodes CSVDWSQGGELFF.

The sample holds a few counts of this clonotype. The gene calls are TRBV5-1 and TRBJ1-4; the D is unclear. Germline V gene data show CDR1 as SGHRS and CDR2 as YFSETQ. Trimming removed 2 bases at V and 4 bases at J, with 9 bases between. The CDR3 is made up of 14 amino acids. CDR3 DNA: TGCGCCAGCAGCTTCGGGCGGTTTAATGAAAAACTGTTTTTT. Its protein product is CASSFGRFNEKLFF.

The genes are TRBV20-1 and TRBJ2-1; D is perhaps TRBD2 (6 bases). Germline-derived CDR1 and CDR2 are DFQATT and SNEGSKA (reference sequence). This CDR3 spans 12 amino acids. V lost 4 bases, J lost 8 bases, and 12 bases lay in between. CDR3 protein: CSAKRVGDEQFF. The CDR3 coding sequence is TGCAGTGCTAAGCGGGTCGGTGATGAGCAGTTCTTC.

The J gene is TRBJ1-1, the V gene TRBV20-1; tentative D call: TRBD1 (5 bases). CDR1 is DFQATT, CDR2 SNEGSKA, per germline (reference sequence). The CDR3 contains 12 residues. V dropped 4 bases and J dropped 4 bases, with 10 bases sitting between them. The CDR3 nucleotides are TGCAGTGCTATCAGTGGGGGCACTGAAGCTTTCTTT. It is translated as CSAISGGTEAFF.

This clonotype has ten or more counts. The chain is built from TRBV27 and TRBJ2-3; TRBD2 agrees at 8 bases. The junction had 12 bases not matched to a gene; V was cut back by 8 bases and J by 8 bases. The CDR3 totals 14 residues. Germline CDR1 is MNHEY and CDR2 is SMNVEV (reference sequence). CDR3 in amino acids: CASRPGLVSGTQYF. Written as DNA, the CDR3 is TGTGCCAGCCGGCCGGGACTAGTTTCGGGTACGCAGTATTTT.

This clonotype appeared a few times. J is TRBJ2-7 and V is TRBV29-1; 15 nucleotides agree with TRBD2. Germline loops: CDR1 SQVTM, CDR2 ANQGSEA. CDR3 length: 16 residues. V shed 4 bases and J 3 bases; nucleotides not matched to a gene: 7. The CDR3 DNA is TGCAGCGTTGTGGGACTAGCGGGAGGAAAACTCTACGAGCAGTACTTC. Translating it yields CSVVGLAGGKLYEQYF.

The chain has TRBV29-1 and TRBJ2-1, with D tentatively TRBD2 (6 bases). Trimming cost V 6 bases and J 7 bases, with 19 bases left between them. Germline values: CDR1 SQVTM, CDR2 ANQGSEA. This CDR3 is built from 14 residues. CDR3 sequence: CSVSSTGGWNEQFF. DNA for the CDR3: TGCAGCGTCTCTAGCACCGGGGGATGGAATGAGCAGTTCTTC.

This clonotype was detected ten times or more. The chain is built from TRBV7-2 and TRBJ2-1; D is undetermined. This CDR3 contains 15 residues. V lost 6 bases and J 3 bases, leaving 15 bases between the germline ends. CDR1 and CDR2 from the germline V gene are SGHTA and FQGNSA. CDR3 region: CASSPTMTSYNEQFF. The CDR3 coding sequence is TGTGCCAGCAGTCCCACTATGACCAGCTACAATGAGCAGTTCTTC. Full variable domain (outside the CDR3, taken from reference TRBV7-2 and TRBJ2-1): GAGVSQSPSNKVTEKGKDVELRCDPISGHTALYWYRQSLGQGLEFLIYFQGNSAPDKSGLPSDRFSAERTGGSVSTLTIQRTQQEDSAVYLCASSPTMTSYNEQFFGPGTRLTVL.

V is TRBV5-1 and J is TRBJ2-1; D is unresolved. This CDR3 region has 15 residues. The germline V gene has CDR1 SGHRS and CDR2 YFSETQ. V was pared by 0 bases and J by 6 bases, with 13 bases between. The chain's CDR3 is CASSLEVPGTNEQFF. The CDR3 DNA is TGCGCCAGCAGCTTGGAGGTCCCAGGAACCAATGAGCAGTTCTTC.

The V call is TRBV7-9, the J call TRBJ2-3, with 9 bases that match TRBD2. The trim removed 3 bases at V and 5 bases at J, leaving 9 bases unmatched. Germline CDR1 reads SEHNR; CDR2 reads FQNEAQ (reference sequence). This CDR3 region has 16 residues. The CDR3 bases are TGTGCCAGCAGCTTCTTTAGCGGGGGCTCCGGAGATACGCAGTATTTT. Its translation: CASSFFSGGSGDTQYF.

The CDR3 loop reads CASSLVAGGRQPQHF. CDR3 DNA: TGTGCCAGCAGCTTGGTGGCAGGGGGGAGACAGCCCCAGCATTTT. The chain couples TRBV5-4 to TRBJ1-5, with 7 nucleotides matching TRBD1. The CDR3 extends over 15 amino acids. V lost 0 bases to trimming and J lost 7 bases; unmatched junction nucleotides: 7. In germline, CDR1 is SGHNT, CDR2 YYREEE (reference sequence).

A few counts support this clonotype. The chain recombines TRBV3-1 with TRBJ2-1; TRBD2 aligns across 12 bases. Trimming at V came to 4 bases and at J to 7 bases, leaving 8 bases not matched to a gene. From germline, CDR1 is LGHDT and CDR2 YNNKEL (reference sequence). The CDR3 extends over 16 amino acids. The CDR3 DNA reads TGTGCCAGCAGCCCCGGGACTAGCGGGCATCGGAATGAGCAGTTCTTC. This encodes CASSPGTSGHRNEQFF.

In its sample, this clonotype was seen many times. The rearrangement uses TRBV19 and TRBJ2-2; D unresolved. This CDR3 comprises 17 residues. CDR1 is LNHDA, CDR2 SQIVND, per germline (reference sequence). Deletions cut 9 bases from V and 1 base from J, with 21 bases between. CDR3 sequence (DNA): TGTGCCAGCACTATGGGCGTGTCGGTGGGGAACACCGGGGAGCTGTTTTTT. It yields the protein CASTMGVSVGNTGELFF.

The rearrangement links TRBV28 to TRBJ2-7; TRBD2 matches at 11 bases. The CDR3 has 13 residues. Germline V CDR1 and CDR2: MDHEN, SYDVKM. Trimming removed 8 bases from V and 4 bases from J; junction bases left unmatched: 4. CDR3 nucleotide sequence: TGTGCCAGCGTAGCGGGAGGGCCGTACGAGCAGTACTTC. It yields the protein CASVAGGPYEQYF.

This clonotype was picked up many times. This chain links TRBV6-5 with TRBJ2-3, with D perhaps TRBD1 (7 bases). The CDR3 extends over 14 amino acids. Trimming cost V 4 bases and J 1 base, with 9 bases left between them. Germline V gives CDR1 MNHEY, CDR2 SVGAGI. The CDR3 protein is CASSSRGGTDTQYF. As DNA, the CDR3 is TGTGCCAGCAGTTCCAGGGGGGGCACAGATACGCAGTATTTT.

J is TRBJ2-1 and V is TRBV7-3; D not resolved. V dropped 4 bases and J dropped 5 bases, with 9 bases sitting between them. The CDR3 extends over 13 amino acids. Germline V gene data show CDR1 as SGHTA and CDR2 as FQGTGA. The CDR3 is CASSYGGHNEQFF. The CDR3 region has the DNA TGTGCCAGCAGCTACGGCGGCCACAATGAGCAGTTCTTC.

The V call is TRBV14, the J call TRBJ1-1; the D is unclear. Germline V gives CDR1 SGHDN, CDR2 FVKESK. Between the trimmed V and J ends, which lost 0 bases and 7 bases, there was a span of 12 bases. The CDR3 runs to 14 residues. As DNA, the CDR3 is TGTGCCAGCAGCCAAGATCGATGGTGGAGTGAAGCTTTCTTT. It yields the protein CASSQDRWWSEAFF.

The chain recombines TRBV12-3 or TRBV12-4 with TRBJ1-6; TRBD1 is a possible D gene (6 bases). This CDR3 has 14 amino acids. V gave up 6 bases and J gave up 9 bases, with 15 bases separating them. This chain's CDR3 is CASRRTDLGSPLHF. CDR3 sequence (DNA): TGTGCCAGCAGACGGACAGATCTTGGTTCACCCCTCCACTTT.